This TCR beta chain was profiled in a study of T cells in Graves' hyperthyroidism and ophthalmopathy. Study details: Before any treatment, at initial diagnosis, peripheral blood was collected. Study-wide results and caveats: Ophthalmopathy cases were set apart from stable hyperthyroidism by a 13 V-J model. Expanded thyroid clonotypes (above 0.001) were mostly also found in blood. Before onset, by a median of about seven months, the model predicted ophthalmopathy.

TCR beta CDR3 sequences were amplified from RNA transcripts. With the HTBI primer set, the TCR CDR3 went through a first round of RT-PCR. TCRdb re-derived calls from the multiplex PCR reads in MiXCR, one entry per CDR3 protein. The table has approximately 630,000 distinct CDR3 sequences, about 16% seen once. In regard to this clonotype: Its antigen is currently unknown.

V lost 2 bases to trimming and J lost 2 bases; unmatched junction nucleotides: 5. There are 15 residues in the CDR3. Germline V lookup: CDR1 MNHEY, CDR2 SVGEGT. The sequence was collected from a woman in her 30s with Graves' hyperthyroidism. The sequencing input was blood. The V and J genes are TRBV6-2 or TRBV6-3 and TRBJ2-5; the match to TRBD1 covers 7 bases. The CDR3 spells CASSYEGASQETQYF. In DNA form, the CDR3 reads TGTGCCAGCAGTTACGAGGGGGCTTCACAAGAGACCCAGTACTTC.